The clone carrying this T cell receptor (beta chain) was detected only once. Its specificity is unknown. The junction had 8 bases not matched to a gene; V was cut back by 5 bases and J by 7 bases. CDR3 size: 15 residues. CDR1 SGHNT and CDR2 YYREEE come from the germline V gene (reference sequence). Data came from immunoSEQ multiplex PCR; TCRdb stores just in-frame clones and leaves some out. The sample holds about 140,000 clones, 90% to 95% seen once. These data originate in a study of T cell responses to AZD1222 COVID-19 vaccine. The study's findings and limits: The peak T cell response came first, and repertoires were sampled only after it. Baseline seropositives among AZD1222 recipients totaled only six or seven. After two AZD1222 doses, spike-specific TCR breadth and depth rose versus day 0. Females made up more of the donors, who were largely white British, and clonal diversity may have come out too low.

The sequence was collected from an adult in good health. The sequenced sample was peripheral blood, obtained on day 0 of MenACWY control vaccination. The chain couples TRBV5-4 to TRBJ2-2; TRBD1 agrees at 10 bases. The CDR3 sequence is CASSSPGQGNGELFF. The CDR3 nucleotides are TGTGCCAGCAGTTCTCCGGGACAGGGGAACGGGGAGCTGTTTTTT.